The 16 T cell receptor beta chains below come from one sample, sequenced in a study of T-cell reconstitution after alpha-beta-depleted transplantation in children. Unique molecular identifiers were used in preparing the TCRbeta library. TCRdb re-called the PCR reads through MiXCR, storing one row per CDR3 protein. The data show 400,000 to 450,000 distinct CDR3 sequences, 43% seen once. The sequenced sample was PBMCs, obtained before TCRalphabeta/CD19-depleted stem cell transplant. Source of these receptors: a girl between 2 and 10 years old with aplastic anemia, due to receive a stem cell transplant.

This clonotype was seen a few times. Here the CDR3 reads CASTVSLGLAGGNEQFF. Here the CDR3 DNA reads TGTGCCAGCACCGTTTCTCTAGGACTAGCGGGGGGCAATGAGCAGTTCTTC. This chain uses TRBV5-5 with TRBJ2-1; 14 bases agree with TRBD2. V lost 6 bases and J lost 6; bases outside the gene matches: 11. The CDR3 extends over 17 amino acids. CDR1 is SGHKS, CDR2 YYEKEE, per germline (reference sequence). Full variable domain (rest looked up from reference TRBV5-5 and TRBJ2-1): DAGVTQSPTHLIKTRGQQVTLRCSPISGHKSVSWYQQVLGQGPQFIFQYYEKEERGRGNFPDRFSARQFPNYSSELNVNALLLGDSALYLCASTVSLGLAGGNEQFFGPGTRLTVL.

This clonotype occurred many times. The CDR3 reads CSARDREGENYGYTF. Written as DNA, the CDR3 is TGCAGTGCTAGAGATCGAGAGGGGGAGAACTATGGCTACACCTTC. The genes are TRBV20-1 and TRBJ1-2, with D possibly matching TRBD1 (6 bases). V dropped 0 bases and J dropped 2 bases, with 13 bases sitting between them. CDR3 length: 15 amino acids. Germline V gene lookup returns CDR1 DFQATT and CDR2 SNEGSKA (reference sequence).

This clonotype was seen repeatedly, ten times or more. The genes are TRBV7-2 and TRBJ1-1; D may be TRBD1 (5 bases). Germline V gene lookup returns CDR1 SGHTA and CDR2 FQGNSA. This CDR3 is 14 amino acids long. Trimming removed 3 bases at V and 7 bases at J, with 15 bases between. The CDR3 loop reads CASSFDRGVGEAFF. In DNA, the CDR3 is TGTGCCAGCAGCTTTGATCGGGGGGTAGGTGAAGCTTTCTTT. Full variable domain (missing parts from reference TRBV7-2 and TRBJ1-1): GAGVSQSPSNKVTEKGKDVELRCDPISGHTALYWYRQSLGQGLEFLIYFQGNSAPDKSGLPSDRFSAERTGGSVSTLTIQRTQQEDSAVYLCASSFDRGVGEAFFGQGTRLTVV.

The chain joins TRBV5-5 to TRBJ1-1; D is undetermined. The CDR3 sequence is 13 residues long. V was shortened by 7 bases and J by 0 bases, with 10 bases between the two germline ends. Germline values: CDR1 SGHKS, CDR2 YYEKEE (reference sequence). The CDR3 DNA follows: TGTGCCAGCGGCTCATCGGTGAACACTGAAGCTTTCTTT. Amino acids: CASGSSVNTEAFF.

V usage is TRBV5-1 and J usage is TRBJ2-2; perhaps TRBD1 as D (5 bases). Germline V gene data show CDR1 as SGHRS and CDR2 as YFSETQ. V was cut by 1 base and J by 7 bases, with 17 bases left in between. The CDR3 totals 16 residues. Here the CDR3 reads CASSLSTGALVGELFF. DNA of the CDR3: TGCGCCAGCAGCTTGAGTACAGGAGCCCTTGTCGGGGAGCTGTTTTTT.

This chain uses TRBV20-1 with TRBJ1-4; 8 bases line up with TRBD1. The length of the CDR3 is 15 residues. CDR1 is DFQATT and CDR2 is SNEGSKA in the germline V gene (reference sequence). After removal of 4 bases from V and 7 bases from J, the junction contained 11 bases not matched to a gene. This CDR3 is CSATEAGGAVEKLFF. Written as DNA, the CDR3 is TGCAGTGCTACAGAAGCAGGGGGCGCGGTTGAAAAACTGTTTTTT.

This clonotype was found many times. The CDR3 spells CASSQETSGGYNEQFF. As DNA, the CDR3 is TGTGCCAGCAGCCAGGAAACTAGCGGGGGCTACAATGAGCAGTTCTTC. This chain links TRBV4-2 with TRBJ2-1; 11 nucleotides match TRBD2. The germline gives CDR1 LGHNA, CDR2 YNFKEQ. There are 16 residues in the CDR3. The V gene end was trimmed by 3 bases and the J gene end by 3 bases; junction bases not matched to a gene: 4.

This clonotype was recorded many times. This chain links TRBV20-1 with TRBJ1-1, with D possibly being TRBD1 (5 bases). Trimming shortened V by 3 bases and J by 12 bases, and 17 bases separated the two germline ends. CDR1 is DFQATT and CDR2 is SNEGSKA in the germline V gene (reference sequence). This CDR3 region has 12 residues. The CDR3 nucleotides are TGCAGTGCTAGGTCCTCAGGGAGAGTAACTTTCTTT. Amino acid sequence: CSARSSGRVTFF.

This clonotype turned up a few times. The junction departs from the called germline gene at one end, perhaps through a read error. The rearrangement joins TRBV27 to TRBJ1-1, with D possibly matching TRBD1 (5 bases). This CDR3 has 14 amino acids. CDR1 is MNHEY and CDR2 is SMNVEV in the germline V gene (reference sequence). CDR3 bases: TGTGCCAGCAGTTTTCAGGGCGGGAACACTGAAGTTTTCTTT. Encoded protein: CASSFQGGNTEVFF.

The rearrangement uses TRBV20-1 and TRBJ1-2; 10 nucleotides agree with TRBD1. This CDR3 is 16 amino acids long. Germline V gene sequence: CDR1 DFQATT, CDR2 SNEGSKA (reference sequence). V was pared by 5 bases and J by 4 bases, with 13 bases of the junction left unmatched. CDR3 bases: TGCAGTGCTGAAACCCGGGACAGGGGATTTGGCTATGGCTACACCTTC. This gives the protein CSAETRDRGFGYGYTF.

The chain recombines TRBV6-2 or TRBV6-3 with TRBJ1-2, with D possibly matching TRBD1 (6 bases). V was clipped by 2 bases and J by 4 bases, with 11 bases between them. The CDR3 has 14 residues. Per germline, CDR1 MNHEY and CDR2 SVGEGT. CDR3 bases: TGTGCCAGCAGTTACGCAGGGGAGTCCTATGGCTACACCTTC. Its protein product is CASSYAGESYGYTF.

The chain combines TRBV6-5 with TRBJ2-1; 9 nucleotides match TRBD2. Germline V lookup: CDR1 MNHEY, CDR2 SVGAGI. The CDR3 runs 22 residues. The J segment lost 7 bases and the V segment lost 5 bases, leaving 30 bases of the junction unmatched. In DNA, the CDR3 is TGTGCCAGCAGTATACTTTCCGGGAGTGTTCGGCGGGAGGGTCCGCCTTGGAATGAGCAGTTCTTC. It codes for CASSILSGSVRREGPPWNEQFF.

Many counts were recorded for this clonotype. J is TRBJ2-1 and V is TRBV20-1; tentatively, D is TRBD2 (6 bases). Germline V gene data show CDR1 as DFQATT and CDR2 as SNEGSKA (reference sequence). The V and J ends lost 3 bases and 4 bases respectively, with 13 bases between them. This CDR3 has 14 amino acids. CDR3 sequence (DNA): TGCAGTGCTAGGTCTAGCGATAGATACAATGAGCAGTTCTTC. Translated, it gives CSARSSDRYNEQFF.

The J gene is TRBJ2-4, the V gene TRBV18, with 12 positions matching TRBD1. J lost 1 base, V lost 0 bases, and 4 bases had no gene match. Looked up from germline, CDR1 is KGHSH and CDR2 is LQKENI. The CDR3 runs 18 residues. CDR3 sequence reads: CASSPPGQGAYAKNIQYF. DNA of the CDR3: TGTGCCAGCTCACCACCGGGACAGGGGGCGTACGCCAAAAACATTCAGTACTTC.

This clonotype showed up many times. The CDR3, as DNA: TGCGCCAGCAGCCAAGTAACTAGCGGGAGGAGGAGTACGCAGTATTTT. As protein: CASSQVTSGRRSTQYF. The chain has TRBV4-3 and TRBJ2-3; 12 bases agree with TRBD2. The CDR3 totals 16 residues. Trimming at V came to 1 base and at J to 8 bases, leaving 7 bases not matched to a gene. The germline gives CDR1 LGHNA, CDR2 YSLEER.

The sample holds one count of this clonotype. V and J are TRBV28 and TRBJ2-2, with 12 positions matching TRBD2. The V gene's germline CDR1 is MDHEN and CDR2 SYDVKM. The CDR3 is made up of 16 amino acids. V shed 4 bases and J 5 bases; nucleotides not matched to a gene: 5. CDR3 DNA: TGTGCCAGCAGTTGGGCACTAGCGGGAGGAACCGGGGAGCTGTTTTTT. Residues: CASSWALAGGTGELFF.